This TCR beta chain derives from a study of spatial heterogeneity in lung cancer (dated by TCRdb to the late 2010s). Some background on the complete study: Beta-chain transcripts were consistently detected in greater numbers than alpha-chain transcripts, which likely reflected higher beta-chain transcript abundance. In tumor regions, TCR transcript counts showed a strong correlation with a T cell transcriptional module score derived from matched bulk RNA-seq. In the raw uncorrected reads, each unique combination of TCR and UMI appeared more than ten times on average. The study quantitatively compared TCR alpha and beta repertoires across multiple tumor regions, matched nontumor lung and blood in non-small cell lung cancer. The study linked features of the TCR repertoire to counts of nonsynonymous mutations, which were determined by whole-exome sequencing of tumor tissue. At surgery, both alpha and beta chains were TCR-sequenced in some 220 tumor regions, 63 to 80 matched nontumor lung samples and a few dozen PBMC samples.

A distance of 26 bases separates the germline ends of V and J, which lose 8 bases and 7 bases respectively. The CDR3 contains 17 residues, cysteine and phenylalanine counted. Only CDR3 DNA is held: 51 bases, read in frame from base 1. In the germline V gene, CDR1 corresponds to SNHLY and CDR2 to FYNNEI. General study outcomes and caveats: The tumor nonsynonymous mutation count correlated with the number of expanded intratumoral alpha and beta TCRs. Additional single-cell paired TCR alpha and beta sequencing was considered necessary to confirm, at a functional level, the hypothesis that regional TCRs recognize regional mutations. Counts of ubiquitous and regional expanded TCRs correlated with counts of ubiquitous and regional nonsynonymous mutations, respectively. TCR-seq coverage of tumor T cells was estimated to be only approximately 7% for alpha chains and approximately 12% for beta chains.

Read against the paper, the sample's time point label means: sample taken at primary tumor resection. The donors were about 71 patients from the lung TRACERx cohort who had early-stage, untreated non-small cell lung cancer. TCR sequencing used whole RNA extracted from tumor and nontumor lung tissue, or from cryopreserved PBMC samples, without cell sorting. A patient was chosen for TCR sequencing only when enough RNA was available from at least two tumor regions. Before being selected, tumor and adjacent nontumor lung specimens were reviewed by a lung pathologist. Library method: 5' RACE. The sequencing machine was a NextSeq 500. To allow correction of PCR and sequencing errors, the TCR library protocol tagged every TCR cDNA molecule with a unique molecular identifier. The authors' pipeline ran thus. TCR identification, UMI-based error correction and CDR3 extraction were performed with Decombinator tools. Expanded TCRs were defined as those above a frequency of 2 per 1,000, corresponding to the top 1% of the tumor frequency distribution. Expanded tumor TCRs statistically deemed absent (corrected P<0.05) from at least one tumor region were classed as regional, and all other expanded tumor TCRs were classed as ubiquitous. Renyi diversity was calculated using the R vegan package after each repertoire was subsampled 100 times to 5,000 TCRs. CDR3 similarity networks were constructed using string-kernel similarity of amino acid triplets, with links drawn between CDR3s whose pairwise similarity was above 0.82. TCRdb reworked the public reads: Q25 trimming with fastp, MiXCR clone assembly, productive beta chains retained. Rows merge per CDR3 protein into single entries with the most common DNA and genes. These V and J calls rely on TCRdb rather than the paper's analysis. Here the sample has thousands of distinct CDR3 sequences; approximately 3.1% occur a single time. The top ten clones comprise about a fifth of the sample.

There are many counts of this clonotype. Its antigen is not yet known. Base qualities are not recorded, but no much larger clone differs from it by a single base. The rearrangement combines TRBV2 with TRBJ2-2; the D gene may be TRBD1 or TRBD2, since each aligns over 6 bases. The receptor's source is a male donor with early-stage non-small cell lung cancer. Sample: lung tumor tissue, taken at surgery. In nucleotide form, the sequence is TGTGCCAGCGAGGGGGGAGGAAAAGCGCTCGCCGGCGGGGAGCTGTTTTTT. This sequence encodes CASEGGGKALAGGELFF.